This T cell receptor beta chain originates from a study of T cell repertoires in cytomegalovirus infection. As for the study in general: Alongside well-studied HLA-B-restricted CMV epitopes, recently identified HLA-C-restricted CMV epitopes were also used. Evidence of both CMV infection and a matching HLA type came from public TCR beta signatures. The study, taken as a whole, reports: CMV-specific HLA-C-restricted TCR beta clonotypes dominated the ex vivo response. CMV carriers having the relevant HLA were flagged by cumulative public TCR beta family frequency.

CDR1 is DFQATT, CDR2 SNEGSKA, per germline (reference sequence). The CDR3 is 15 amino acids. Trimming shortened V by 2 bases and J by 6 bases, and 20 bases separated the two germline ends. TCRdb processed the reads anew with MiXCR; each CDR3 protein has one entry. Altogether about 280,000 distinct CDR3 sequences are present, around 20% being singletons, with the ten largest covering approximately 19%. On this clonotype itself: Its specificity is unknown.

The chain combines TRBV20-1 with TRBJ2-7; maybe TRBD2 (7 bases). The receptor was derived from a human donor in good health (CMV status not recorded). Some clones in this sample may be carry-over from other donors' samples. The specimen comprised cultured PBMCs, sampled from culture after CMV antigen stimulation. This CDR3 is CSARIRGASWGEQYF. The CDR3 nucleotides are TGCAGTGCTAGAATCCGGGGGGCTAGCTGGGGCGAGCAGTACTTC.